This T cell receptor (beta chain) was sequenced during a study of T cell responses to AZD1222 COVID-19 vaccine. Regarding the study as a whole: When two AZD1222 doses had been given, Spike-specific TCR breadth and depth rose. A mostly white British donor set with more females was recruited, and clonal diversity was possibly underestimated. Across spike, vaccine-associated CD4 TCRs were found, dominant at 160-218 and 743-854. In the spike-specific TCR repertoire, nearly half reportedly target unmutated variant regions.

This CDR3 contains 13 residues. CDR1 and CDR2 from the germline V gene are SGHAT and FQNNGV. Trimming removed 2 bases from V and 3 bases from J, with 7 bases in between. This table comes from immunoSEQ multiplex PCR, and its TCRdb copy is limited to in-frame clones, with some not included. The data show about 140,000 clones, with 88% seen just once and approximately 3.7% held by the top ten. Remarks on this clone: As yet, its antigen is unknown.

The sequencing here drew on peripheral blood, taken on day 0 of AZD1222 vaccination. The origin of this receptor is an adult in good health. The chain is built from TRBV11-2 and TRBJ1-1; D uncertain. DNA of the CDR3: TGTGCCAGCAGCTTACAGTCAGACACTGAAGCTTTCTTT. It specifies CASSLQSDTEAFF. The whole variable domain, filled in from reference TRBV11-2 and TRBJ1-1, reads EAGVAQSPRYKIIEKRQSVAFWCNPISGHATLYWYQQILGQGPKLLIQFQNNGVVDDSQLPKDRFSAERLKGVDSTLKIQPAKLEDSAVYLCASSLQSDTEAFFGQGTRLTVV.